Listed below are T cell receptor beta chains from one sample, sequenced in a study of Graves' ophthalmopathy and Graves' hyperthyroidism. TCRdb re-derived calls from the multiplex PCR reads in MiXCR, one entry per CDR3 protein. The sample lists roughly 500,000 distinct CDR3 sequences; approximately 15% were seen once. The sequenced sample consisted of blood. These receptor sequences come from a woman aged 30 to 39 with Graves' ophthalmopathy. The CDR3 runs from the conserved cysteine through the conserved F or W. A D gene is named only where the DNA matches it firmly. Size is stated for part of the rows, as once, few or many counts, or as a class when the clone is expanded.

>TRBD1|many|TRBJ1-1|TRBV7-2|14
TGTGCCAGCAGCGTACAGGGGTTGGACACTGAAGCTTTCTTT
CASSVQGLDTEAFF
>-|many|TRBJ1-2|TRBV28|17
TGTGCCAGCAGTCCGCCCGCCCCAAACAGCCAACACTATGGCTACACCTTC
CASSPPAPNSQHYGYTF
>TRBD2|many|TRBJ2-7|TRBV27|14
TGTGCCACCTATTGGACTAGCGACTCCTACGAGCAGTACTTC
CATYWTSDSYEQYF
>-|many|TRBJ2-7|TRBV6-2/TRBV6-3|14
TGTGCCAGCAAGGATGTCGGGGGTTTCAACGAGCAGTACTTC
CASKDVGGFNEQYF
>TRBD1|few|TRBJ2-2|TRBV28|16
TGTGCCAGCAGTCCGAACGACAGGGTCCGCACCGGGGAGCTGTTTTTT
CASSPNDRVRTGELFF
>-|many|TRBJ1-4|TRBV20-1|14
TGCAGTGCTAGGTCAAGGGGGGATAGTGAAAAACTGTTTTTT
CSARSRGDSEKLFF
>TRBD2|many|TRBJ2-7|TRBV27|15
TGTGCCAGCAGTTTACGACTAGCGGGGTTCTACGAGCAGTACTTC
CASSLRLAGFYEQYF
>-|few|TRBJ2-4|TRBV28|16
TGTGCCACCCACGGCGGGATTGTTGGGCCCAAAAACATTCAGTACTTC
CATHGGIVGPKNIQYF
>-|-|TRBJ2-7|TRBV11-2|16
TGTGCCAGCAGCTTAGATCGCTCAGGGGACCTCTACGAGCAGTACTTC
CASSLDRSGDLYEQYF
>-|-|TRBJ1-2|TRBV12-3/TRBV12-4|13
TGTGCCAGCACCCCGGACATGAAATATGGCTACACCTTC
CASTPDMKYGYTF
>TRBD1|-|TRBJ2-5|TRBV7-2|14
TGTGCCAGCAGCGGCCGGACAGGGCCAGAGACCCAGTACTTC
CASSGRTGPETQYF
>TRBD1|many|TRBJ2-7|TRBV27|15
TGTGCCAGCGGACCCGGGACAGGGATTATGAGCGAGCAGTACTTC
CASGPGTGIMSEQYF
>TRBD1|many|TRBJ1-1|TRBV7-2|15
TGTGCCAGCAGGCCGGGACAGGGAATGAACACTGAAGCTTTCTTT
CASRPGQGMNTEAFF
>-|many|TRBJ1-1|TRBV30|13
TGTGCCTGGAGGGTTCTGATGAACACTGAAGCTTTCTTT
CAWRVLMNTEAFF
>-|few|TRBJ2-5|TRBV6-1|15
TGTGCCAGCAGTGGCTCCCGGTCGGGGTCAGAGACCCAGTACTTC
CASSGSRSGSETQYF